A single sample is the source of the 14 T cell receptor beta chains below, sequenced in a study of CD8 T cells in Susac syndrome (dated by TCRdb to the late 2010s). Receptor libraries were prepared by the immunoSEQ multiplex PCR assay. RNA was extracted with the RNeasy kit and about 0.5 to 1 ug was reverse transcribed using random hexamers. Clones were called with MiXCR by TCRdb after fastp trimmed the public reads at Q25, and only in-frame beta chains were retained. Records with the same CDR3 protein are collapsed into one entry carrying the most frequent genes and DNA. The sample records 150,000 to 200,000 distinct CDR3 sequences, about 94% of which are singletons. Roughly 0.13% of the sample goes to the ten largest clones. The sequenced material came from CD4+ T cells from PBMCs. The receptors derive from a human donor in good health.

The V and J genes are TRBV7-3 and TRBJ2-1; D ambiguous. Germline CDR1 reads SGHTA; CDR2 reads FQGTGA. V gave up 3 bases and J gave up 5 bases, with 8 bases separating them. The CDR3 loop spans 13 amino acids. In DNA form, the CDR3 reads TGTGCCAGCAGCTTGGGTTGGGACAATGAGCAGTTCTTC. Its translation is CASSLGWDNEQFF.

In its sample, this clonotype was seen once. The V and J genes are TRBV14 and TRBJ1-2; 7 bases match TRBD1. Germline CDR1 and CDR2: SGHDN and FVKESK. Trimming at V came to 5 bases and at J to 8 bases, leaving 5 bases not matched to a gene. This CDR3 has 12 amino acids. The CDR3: CASSWGQRGYTF. In DNA, the CDR3 is TGTGCCAGCAGCTGGGGACAGCGAGGCTACACCTTC.

The chain joins TRBV2 to TRBJ2-7; the match to TRBD1 covers 12 bases. The V and J ends lost 9 bases and 7 bases, in that order; junction bases with no gene match: 13. CDR3 length: 15 amino acids. CDR1 and CDR2 (germline): SNHLY, FYNNEI. The CDR3 protein is CASDPLGQGAEEQYF. The CDR3 region has the DNA TGTGCCAGTGACCCGCTGGGACAGGGGGCTGAAGAGCAGTACTTC. Complete variable domain (other parts from reference TRBV2 and TRBJ2-7): EPEVTQTPSHQVTQMGQEVILRCVPISNHLYFYWYRQILGQKVEFLVSFYNNEISEKSEIFDDQFSVERPDGSNFTLKIRSTKLEDSAMYFCASDPLGQGAEEQYFGPGTRLTVT.

This rearrangement joins TRBV6-5 to TRBJ2-7, with D possibly matching TRBD1 (6 bases). The CDR3 loop spans 15 amino acids. The germline V gene has CDR1 MNHEY and CDR2 SVGAGI. V lost 6 bases and J 4 bases, leaving 19 bases between the germline ends. DNA for the CDR3: TGTGCCAGCAGCCCTTACTTCGGACAGCTGTACGAGCAGTACTTC. It yields the protein CASSPYFGQLYEQYF.

This clonotype turned up a few times. The chain carries TRBV7-3 and TRBJ2-5; 8 bases match TRBD2. Per germline, CDR1 SGHTA and CDR2 FQGTGA. The CDR3 is 13 amino acids. Losses at the gene ends were 5 bases for V and 2 bases for J; bases not matched to a gene: 1. CDR3 in DNA: TGTGCCAGCAGCGTAGCGGGACAAGAGACCCAGTACTTC. This encodes CASSVAGQETQYF.

The V call is TRBV20-1, the J call TRBJ2-2, with 7 nucleotides matching TRBD1. In germline, CDR1 is DFQATT, CDR2 SNEGSKA (reference sequence). V shed 6 bases and J 5 bases; nucleotides not matched to a gene: 6. The CDR3 has 13 amino acids. In DNA form, the CDR3 reads TGCAGTGCCAGGACAGGCCTAACCGGGGAGCTGTTTTTT. The encoded protein is CSARTGLTGELFF.

V usage is TRBV25-1 and J usage is TRBJ1-2; unclear D gene. V was trimmed by 9 bases and J by 2 bases, leaving 13 bases between them. The CDR3 length is 13 residues. Germline V gene sequence: CDR1 MGHDK, CDR2 SYGVNS. DNA of the CDR3: TGTGCCAGTCAACCACGGGCGAACTATGGCTACACCTTC. It yields the protein CASQPRANYGYTF.

Remarks on this clonotype: Its ends do not fully match the called genes, so a read error is possible. This chain connects TRBV7-9 to TRBJ2-7; the D gene is possibly TRBD2 (5 bases). The germline V gene has CDR1 SEHNR and CDR2 FQNEAQ (reference sequence). The CDR3 has 11 amino acids. The CDR3 protein is CASSLVWEQNF. In nucleotides, the CDR3 is TGTGCCAGCAGCTTAGTGTGGGAGCAGAACTTC.

The chain uses TRBV18 and TRBJ2-1, with TRBD1 identical over 10 bases. The CDR3 loop spans 14 amino acids. V shed 6 bases and J 6 bases; nucleotides not matched to a gene: 5. CDR1 and CDR2 (germline): KGHSH, LQKENI. CDR3 sequence reads: CASSLDRGVNEQFF. CDR3 sequence (DNA): TGTGCCAGCTCGTTGGACAGGGGGGTCAATGAGCAGTTCTTC. Together with reference TRBV18 and TRBJ2-1, the CDR3 gives the full variable domain: NAGVMQNPRHLVRRRGQEARLRCSPMKGHSHVYWYRQLPEEGLKFMVYLQKENIIDESGMPKERFSAEFPKEGPSILRIQQVVRGDSAAYFCASSLDRGVNEQFFGPGTRLTVL.

The chain combines TRBV9 with TRBJ1-5, with a possible D match to TRBD1 (6 bases). The CDR3 is 15 residues long. The V and J ends lost 0 bases and 7 bases respectively, with 14 bases between them. CDR1 and CDR2 from the germline V gene are SGDLS and YYNGEE. The CDR3 coding sequence is TGTGCCAGCAGCGTAGTAGGGGGGGGGAGGCAGCCCCAGCATTTT. Protein product: CASSVVGGGRQPQHF.

J is TRBJ1-4 and V is TRBV6-5; D unclear. This CDR3 contains 16 residues. Germline V gene lookup returns CDR1 MNHEY and CDR2 SVGAGI. V lost 2 bases to trimming and J lost 8 bases, with 18 bases between them. CDR3 nucleotide sequence: TGTGCCAGCAGTTACCTGGGAAGGTCCTCTGGAGAAAAACTGTTTTTT. This translates into CASSYLGRSSGEKLFF.

The chain employs TRBV6-6 and TRBJ1-6; no clear D gene. The CDR3 is 12 amino acids. Trimming removed 2 bases at V and 7 bases at J, with 3 bases between. Germline CDR1 and CDR2: MNHNY and SVGAGI (reference sequence). The CDR3 here is CASSYINSPLHF. The CDR3 coding sequence is TGTGCCAGCAGTTACATCAATTCACCCCTCCACTTT.

In this sample, this clonotype turned up once. The chain is built from TRBV5-1 and TRBJ2-5; TRBD1 might be the D (5 bases). The V gene's germline CDR1 is SGHRS and CDR2 YFSETQ. V dropped 0 bases and J dropped 3 bases, with 9 bases sitting between them. The CDR3 totals 14 residues. CDR3: CASSLGRAKETQYF. The CDR3 DNA reads TGCGCCAGCAGCTTGGGCAGGGCGAAAGAGACCCAGTACTTC.

CDR3 region: CASQGTYEQYF. The CDR3 DNA reads as TGTGCCAGCCAGGGGACCTACGAGCAGTACTTC. The chain combines TRBV6-5 with TRBJ2-7; perhaps TRBD1 as D (6 bases). Deletions cut 8 bases from V and 2 bases from J, with 7 bases between. CDR1 and CDR2 (germline): MNHEY, SVGAGI. The CDR3 spans 11 residues.